This TCR beta chain was recovered during a study of a mutant IDH1 vaccine in newly diagnosed glioma. The overall study: Patients received eight vaccinations in weeks 1, 3, 5, 7, 11, 15, 19, 23. Sex among treated patients split roughly 60% male, approximately 38% female; mean age was approximately 38 years. Patients had received radiotherapy, temozolomide, or both previously, most receiving both.

As concerns this clone: As yet, its antigen is unknown.

This table comes from immunoSEQ multiplex PCR, and its TCRdb copy is limited to in-frame clones, with some not included. The profile shows tens of thousands of clones, about 80% of them singletons. Time point: week 11, during vaccination. Vaccinated patients received 300 ug of mutant IDH1 20-mer peptide per dose, with topical imiquimod. Tumors from donors were new WHO grade 3 or 4 IDH1-mutant astrocytomas with ATRX loss. CDR3 length: 15 residues. V lost 4 bases, J lost 2 bases, and 3 bases stayed unmatched. Germline V CDR1 and CDR2: MRHNA, SNTAGT. The sequence was obtained from a man younger than 45 with glioma. The J gene is TRBJ2-3, the V gene TRBV6-4; TRBD2 aligns across 10 bases. The sequenced sample was PBMCs, obtained from a glioma patient whose treatment included an IDH1 peptide vaccine. As DNA, the CDR3 is TGTGCCAGCAGTGCGGGGACTAGCGTCACAGATACGCAGTATTTT. As protein: CASSAGTSVTDTQYF.